These T cell receptor beta chains were read from a single sample in a study of shared clonotypes between healthy human individuals. The protocol was immunoSEQ multiplex PCR, while the TCRdb copy is restricted to in-frame clones and leaves out a portion. Found here are more than 850,000 clones, more than 75% of them singletons; the top ten hold approximately 0.5%. Specimen: memory CD4+ T cells from PBMCs. Receptor source: a man between 18 and 29 years old in good health. Some clones in this sample may be carry-over from other donors' samples. CDR3s include the opening cysteine and the closing phenylalanine or tryptophan. D genes are given only for firm matches. Clone size is shown for a subset of rows, as once, few, many or a class of expanded clone.

v_call: TRBV9
clone_size: -
d_call: -
j_call: TRBJ2-3
cdr3_nt: TGTGCCAGCAGCGTAGGACACACAGATACGCAGTATTTT
cdr3_aa: CASSVGHTDTQYF

v_call: TRBV27
clone_size: once
d_call: -
j_call: TRBJ2-7
cdr3_nt: TGTGCCAGCAGTTTGGGGGGACTGCGGGAGCAGTACTTC
cdr3_aa: CASSLGGLREQYF

v_call: TRBV7-2
clone_size: -
d_call: -
j_call: TRBJ2-7
cdr3_nt: TGTGCCAGCAGCTTATCGGTCCAGGGGTACGAGCAGTACTTC
cdr3_aa: CASSLSVQGYEQYF

v_call: TRBV2
clone_size: -
d_call: TRBD1
j_call: TRBJ1-1
cdr3_nt: TGTGCCAGCATCCTGACAGGGGTGAACACTGAAGCTTTCTTT
cdr3_aa: CASILTGVNTEAFF

v_call: TRBV5-1
clone_size: -
d_call: -
j_call: TRBJ2-7
cdr3_nt: TGCGCCAGCAGCTTGGGTGGTTTACAGGACCGGCAGTACTTC
cdr3_aa: CASSLGGLQDRQYF

v_call: TRBV25-1
clone_size: few
d_call: TRBD1
j_call: TRBJ1-4
cdr3_nt: TGTGCCAGCAGTGAATCGGGGGCAGGGGGGGAAAAACTGTTTTTT
cdr3_aa: CASSESGAGGEKLFF

v_call: TRBV5-4
clone_size: few
d_call: -
j_call: TRBJ1-4
cdr3_nt: TGTGCCAGCAGCTTGGGCGGGGGTCGCTCAACTAATGAAAAACTGTTTTTT
cdr3_aa: CASSLGGGRSTNEKLFF

v_call: TRBV18
clone_size: -
d_call: TRBD1
j_call: TRBJ1-3
cdr3_nt: TGTGCCAGCTCTCCCGGACAGGCAATCTCTGGAAACACCATATATTTT
cdr3_aa: CASSPGQAISGNTIYF

v_call: TRBV7-2
clone_size: -
d_call: TRBD1
j_call: TRBJ1-1
cdr3_nt: TGTGCCAGCAGCCGAATAACAGGGGGCAACACTGAAGCTTTCTTT
cdr3_aa: CASSRITGGNTEAFF

v_call: TRBV10-2
clone_size: -
d_call: TRBD2
j_call: TRBJ2-5
cdr3_nt: TGCGCCAGCAACCTGGAGCGGGATCAAGAGACCCAGTACTTC
cdr3_aa: CASNLERDQETQYF

v_call: TRBV30
clone_size: -
d_call: -
j_call: TRBJ2-7
cdr3_nt: TGTGCCTGGAGTGAAGAGGATGAGCAGTACTTC
cdr3_aa: CAWSEEDEQYF

v_call: TRBV7-8
clone_size: -
d_call: -
j_call: TRBJ1-4
cdr3_nt: TGTGCCAGCAGCCGGAAGATACGGGGGGGCACAACTAATGAAAAACTGTTTTTT
cdr3_aa: CASSRKIRGGTTNEKLFF

v_call: TRBV30
clone_size: -
d_call: TRBD1
j_call: TRBJ1-5
cdr3_nt: TGTGCCTGGAGTGGAACGATACAGGGGGCGGCCCAGCATTTT
cdr3_aa: CAWSGTIQGAAQHF

v_call: TRBV2
clone_size: -
d_call: -
j_call: TRBJ2-3
cdr3_nt: TGTGCCAGCAGTGAAGCCTCTTACACAGATACGCAGTATTTT
cdr3_aa: CASSEASYTDTQYF

v_call: TRBV11-2
clone_size: -
d_call: -
j_call: TRBJ2-1
cdr3_nt: TGTGCCAGCAGCGCACGGGGCCACGGGAGCGACAATGAGCAGTTCTTC
cdr3_aa: CASSARGHGSDNEQFF

v_call: TRBV7-3
clone_size: -
d_call: -
j_call: TRBJ2-2
cdr3_nt: TGTGCCAGCAGCTTAATTGGGACTTATAACACCGGGGAGCTGTTTTTT
cdr3_aa: CASSLIGTYNTGELFF

v_call: TRBV9
clone_size: once
d_call: -
j_call: TRBJ1-1
cdr3_nt: TGTGCCAGCAGCGTAGGTGTGACAGGAAAGAACACTGAAGCTTTCTTT
cdr3_aa: CASSVGVTGKNTEAFF

v_call: TRBV27
clone_size: -
d_call: TRBD2
j_call: TRBJ2-7
cdr3_nt: TGTGCCAGCAGCCGGACTAGCGGGGGTAAGAGCTCCTACGAGCAGTACTTC
cdr3_aa: CASSRTSGGKSSYEQYF

v_call: TRBV7-7
clone_size: once
d_call: -
j_call: TRBJ1-1
cdr3_nt: TGTGCCAGCAGCTTACTTCCGAACACTGAAGCTTTCTTT
cdr3_aa: CASSLLPNTEAFF

v_call: TRBV18
clone_size: -
d_call: TRBD1
j_call: TRBJ2-5
cdr3_nt: TGTGCCAGCTCACCACCCCAGGGGACAGGGGAGGTTGGAGAGACCCAGTACTTC
cdr3_aa: CASSPPQGTGEVGETQYF

v_call: TRBV19
clone_size: -
d_call: TRBD2
j_call: TRBJ2-1
cdr3_nt: TGTGCCAGTAGTATTTGGCGGGAGAACAATGAGCAGTTCTTC
cdr3_aa: CASSIWRENNEQFF

v_call: TRBV7-9
clone_size: -
d_call: TRBD1
j_call: TRBJ2-5
cdr3_nt: TGTGCCAGCAGCAGTCCGGGACAGGAGGGCCTAGAGACCCAGTACTTC
cdr3_aa: CASSSPGQEGLETQYF

v_call: TRBV4-3
clone_size: -
d_call: TRBD2
j_call: TRBJ2-5
cdr3_nt: TGCGCCAGCAGCCAGGTACTAGCGGGAGAGGGCCGAGAGACCCAGTACTTC
cdr3_aa: CASSQVLAGEGRETQYF

v_call: TRBV2
clone_size: few
d_call: -
j_call: TRBJ1-1
cdr3_nt: TGTGCCAGCAGTGTTTCCCCCTCGGAAGCTTTCTTT
cdr3_aa: CASSVSPSEAFF

v_call: TRBV29-1
clone_size: -
d_call: -
j_call: TRBJ1-1
cdr3_nt: TGCAGCGTTGACGCTACAATACACACTGAAGCTTTCTTT
cdr3_aa: CSVDATIHTEAFF

v_call: TRBV9
clone_size: -
d_call: -
j_call: TRBJ1-1
cdr3_nt: TGTGCCAGCATCACCTCACAGAACACTGAAGCTTTCTTT
cdr3_aa: CASITSQNTEAFF

v_call: TRBV25-1
clone_size: few
d_call: -
j_call: TRBJ2-2
cdr3_nt: TGTGCCAGCAGTGAGATAGGGGTTCACACCGGGGAGCTGTTTTTT
cdr3_aa: CASSEIGVHTGELFF

v_call: TRBV28
clone_size: -
d_call: -
j_call: TRBJ1-2
cdr3_nt: TGTGCCAGCACCCGAGGTCATAACTATGGCTACACCTTC
cdr3_aa: CASTRGHNYGYTF

v_call: TRBV28
clone_size: -
d_call: TRBD2
j_call: TRBJ2-7
cdr3_nt: TGTGCCAGCAGTCGCCCACTAGCGGGAGCCCACGAGCAGTACTTC
cdr3_aa: CASSRPLAGAHEQYF

v_call: TRBV30
clone_size: once
d_call: TRBD2
j_call: TRBJ2-3
cdr3_nt: TGTGCCTGGACTAGCGGGAGGTCCACAGATACGCAGTATTTT
cdr3_aa: CAWTSGRSTDTQYF

v_call: TRBV30
clone_size: -
d_call: TRBD1
j_call: TRBJ1-5
cdr3_nt: TGTGCCTGGGGGGGACAGGGGGATAGACCCCAGCATTTT
cdr3_aa: CAWGGQGDRPQHF

v_call: TRBV5-1
clone_size: once
d_call: -
j_call: TRBJ1-5
cdr3_nt: TGCGCCAGCAGCCGTTCTGGGAATCAGCCCCAGCATTTT
cdr3_aa: CASSRSGNQPQHF

v_call: TRBV6-5
clone_size: -
d_call: TRBD2
j_call: TRBJ2-1
cdr3_nt: TGTGCCAGCAGTCCCCTAGCGGGAGGGGGTGAGCAGTTCTTC
cdr3_aa: CASSPLAGGGEQFF

v_call: TRBV28
clone_size: -
d_call: TRBD1
j_call: TRBJ2-1
cdr3_nt: TGTGCCAGCAGTACCCCGGACAGGCCCGTCGGGCAGTTCTTC
cdr3_aa: CASSTPDRPVGQFF

v_call: TRBV29-1
clone_size: -
d_call: -
j_call: TRBJ1-2
cdr3_nt: TGCAGCGTTGACCAGGAGTCTAATGGCTACACCTTC
cdr3_aa: CSVDQESNGYTF

v_call: TRBV9
clone_size: -
d_call: -
j_call: TRBJ2-3
cdr3_nt: TGTGCCAGCAGCTCCGGGACTCCACTGGCTGCTACGCAGTATTTT
cdr3_aa: CASSSGTPLAATQYF

v_call: TRBV5-1
clone_size: -
d_call: -
j_call: TRBJ1-5
cdr3_nt: TGCGCCAGCAGCCCCCAACCCTCCTTAGGTCAGCCCCAGCATTTT
cdr3_aa: CASSPQPSLGQPQHF

v_call: TRBV5-4
clone_size: -
d_call: -
j_call: TRBJ1-1
cdr3_nt: TGTGCCAGCAGCCCACTATCAGGGATAGCTTTCTTT
cdr3_aa: CASSPLSGIAFF

v_call: TRBV4-1
clone_size: few
d_call: -
j_call: TRBJ2-3
cdr3_nt: TGCGCCAGCAGCCAAGATCTTGGGTCGAGCGGTAGCACAGATACGCAGTATTTT
cdr3_aa: CASSQDLGSSGSTDTQYF

v_call: TRBV7-9
clone_size: -
d_call: -
j_call: TRBJ2-7
cdr3_nt: TGTGCCAGCAGCCTTAGTGGGGACACCTACGAGCAGTACTTC
cdr3_aa: CASSLSGDTYEQYF

v_call: TRBV7-7
clone_size: -
d_call: -
j_call: TRBJ2-7
cdr3_nt: TGTGCCAGCAGCTTAGTTGACAGCTCCTACGAGCAGTACTTC
cdr3_aa: CASSLVDSSYEQYF

v_call: TRBV6-6
clone_size: -
d_call: -
j_call: TRBJ1-1
cdr3_nt: TGTGCCAGCAGCCTTGACCAGGGAGCTAAAGCTTTCTTT
cdr3_aa: CASSLDQGAKAFF